This T cell receptor beta chain came from a study of control samples from healthy donors and cancer patients. Per germline, CDR1 SGHRS and CDR2 YFSETQ. V was trimmed by 2 bases and J by 0 bases, leaving 12 bases between them. This CDR3 comprises 16 residues. Libraries were prepared by immunoSEQ multiplex PCR; TCRdb keeps only in-frame clonotypes and omits some of them. There are more than 100,000 clones in the sample; around 93% occur only once, and around 8.9% lies in the top ten. This TCR derives from a man between 18 and 35 years old in good health. J is TRBJ2-1 and V is TRBV5-1; D is ambiguous. Sequencing used blood. CDR3: CASSFYSLSSYNEQFF. CDR3 bases: TGCGCCAGCAGCTTTTACAGCCTTAGCTCCTACAATGAGCAGTTCTTC.